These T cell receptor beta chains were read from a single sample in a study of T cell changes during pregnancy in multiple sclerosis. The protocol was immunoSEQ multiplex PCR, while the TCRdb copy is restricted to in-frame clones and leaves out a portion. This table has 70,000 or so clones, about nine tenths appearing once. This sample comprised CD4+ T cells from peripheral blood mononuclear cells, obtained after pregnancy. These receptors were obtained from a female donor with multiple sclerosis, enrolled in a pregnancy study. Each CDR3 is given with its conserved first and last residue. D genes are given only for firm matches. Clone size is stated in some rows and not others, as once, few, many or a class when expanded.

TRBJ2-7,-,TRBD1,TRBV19,TGTGCCAGTAGTCCCCCCGGGACAGTGTACGAGCAGTACTTC,CASSPPGTVYEQYF
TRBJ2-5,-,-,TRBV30,TGTGCCTGGATCCCCTCCCCGGGGAGGCTCCAAGAGACCCAGTACTTC,CAWIPSPGRLQETQYF
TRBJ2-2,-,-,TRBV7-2,TGTGCCAGCAGCACCCTACACGCGGCAAATTCCGGGGAGCTGTTTTTT,CASSTLHAANSGELFF
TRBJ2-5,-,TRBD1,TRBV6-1,TGTGCCAGCAGTCAGGGGGACAGGGAAAAAGAGACCCAGTACTTC,CASSQGDREKETQYF
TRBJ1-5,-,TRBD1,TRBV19,TGTGCCAGTTCCAAGGACAGGTGGAATCAGCCCCAGCATTTT,CASSKDRWNQPQHF
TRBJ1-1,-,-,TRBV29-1,TGCAGCGTGGGCCTACAGGTTCAGTCTGAAGCTTTCTTT,CSVGLQVQSEAFF
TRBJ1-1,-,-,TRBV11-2,TGTGCCAGCAGCTTAGATCGGGGGGGAGACACTGAAGCTTTCTTT,CASSLDRGGDTEAFF
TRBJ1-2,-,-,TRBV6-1,TGTGCCAGCAGTGAAGTCCAGGGAACTGGCTACACCTTC,CASSEVQGTGYTF
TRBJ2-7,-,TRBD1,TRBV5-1,TGCGCCAGCGGCCCCGGGACAGGGGCCTACGAGCAGTACTTC,CASGPGTGAYEQYF
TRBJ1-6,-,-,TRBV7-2,TGTGCCAGCAGCTTACCCCAGGGAATCGATAATTCACCCCTCCACTTT,CASSLPQGIDNSPLHF
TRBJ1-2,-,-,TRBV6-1,TGTGCCAGCAGTGAACTGTCTTATCCTGGCTACACCTTC,CASSELSYPGYTF
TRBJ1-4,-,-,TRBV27,TGTGCCAGCAGTCAGATATTAAATGAAAAACTGTTTTTT,CASSQILNEKLFF
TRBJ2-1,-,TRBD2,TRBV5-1,TGCGCCAGCAGCTTGGCCGGGACTAGCGGGAGACTTGAGCAGTTCTTC,CASSLAGTSGRLEQFF
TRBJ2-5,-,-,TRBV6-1,TGTGCCAGCAGTGATCGTCCGTGGCAGGGACAAGAGACCCAGTACTTC,CASSDRPWQGQETQYF
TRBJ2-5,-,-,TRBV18,TGTGCCAGCTCACCTCTGGGCGAAGAGACCCAGTACTTC,CASSPLGEETQYF
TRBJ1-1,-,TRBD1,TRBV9,TGTGCCAGCAGCGGGGGGACAGTCATGAACACTGAAGCTTTCTTT,CASSGGTVMNTEAFF
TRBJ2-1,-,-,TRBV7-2,TGTGCCAGCAGCGGGAGGGGGGGGCTGAATGAGCAGTTCTTC,CASSGRGGLNEQFF
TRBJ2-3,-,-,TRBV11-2,TGTGCCAGCAGCTTACGGGGGACTAGCACAGATACGCAGTATTTT,CASSLRGTSTDTQYF
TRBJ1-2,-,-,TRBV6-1,TGTGCCAGCAGTGTACCGACAGCAGCTAACTATGGCTACACCTTC,CASSVPTAANYGYTF
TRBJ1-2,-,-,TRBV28,TGTGCCAGCAGTTGGTCTTCCCTCACCACTGACTATGGCTACACCTTC,CASSWSSLTTDYGYTF
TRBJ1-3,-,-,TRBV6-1,TGTGCCAGCAGTGACGGGGGATCTCTGGGAAACACCATATATTTT,CASSDGGSLGNTIYF
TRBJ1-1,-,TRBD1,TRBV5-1,TGCGCCAGCAGCTGGACAGGGAAGGTAAACACTGAAGCTTTCTTT,CASSWTGKVNTEAFF
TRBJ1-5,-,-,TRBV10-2,TGCGCCAGCAGGGTTGGGGAGGATCAGCCCCAGCATTTT,CASRVGEDQPQHF
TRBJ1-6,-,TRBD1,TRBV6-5,TGTGCCAGCAGTTCGCAGGGGGCGCTTAATTCACCCCTCCACTTT,CASSSQGALNSPLHF
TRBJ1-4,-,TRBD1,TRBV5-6,TGTGCCAGCAGCTCTGAACAGGGGGGAAGAGAAAAACTGTTTTTT,CASSSEQGGREKLFF
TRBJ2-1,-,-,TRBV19,TGTGCCAGTAGCGACTCGTCCGGTGAGCAGTTCTTC,CASSDSSGEQFF
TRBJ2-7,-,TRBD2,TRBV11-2,TGTGCCAGCAGCTTAGAGAGAGCGGGAGGGCTCTCCTACGAGCAGTACTTC,CASSLERAGGLSYEQYF
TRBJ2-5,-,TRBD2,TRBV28,TGTGCCAGCCGGGGAGGGGAGACCCAGTACTTC,CASRGGETQYF
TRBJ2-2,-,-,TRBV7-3,TGTGCCAGCAGCTCTTCAGGGTACGCCGGGGAGCTGTTTTTT,CASSSSGYAGELFF
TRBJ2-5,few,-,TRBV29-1,TGCAGCGTCGTTTATGGGTCGATCGGAGGGCAAGAGACCCAGTACTTC,CSVVYGSIGGQETQYF
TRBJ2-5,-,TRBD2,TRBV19,TGTGCCAGTAGTATAGCGGGGGGACGACTAGCGGGAGGTGAGACCCAGTACTTC,CASSIAGGRLAGGETQYF
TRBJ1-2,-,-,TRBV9,TGTGCCAGCAGCGTAGATTTCGGCAGGGGCGGCTACACCTTC,CASSVDFGRGGYTF
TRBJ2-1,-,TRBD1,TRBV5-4,TGTGCCAGCAGCTTGAGAGTAGGGACAGGACGCTCCTACAATGAGCAGTTCTTC,CASSLRVGTGRSYNEQFF
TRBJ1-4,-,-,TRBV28,TGTGCCAGCAGCCCCAGGGGTCCTAATGAAAAACTGTTTTTT,CASSPRGPNEKLFF
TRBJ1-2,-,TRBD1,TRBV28,TGTGCCAGCAGTTTACCATACGGGACAGGGGGTTACTATGGCTACACCTTC,CASSLPYGTGGYYGYTF
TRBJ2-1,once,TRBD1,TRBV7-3,TGTGCCAGCAGCTTATACATGGACAGGCAGCAGTTCTTC,CASSLYMDRQQFF
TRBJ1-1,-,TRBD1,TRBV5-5,TGTGCCAGCAGCCAGGGGGCGAACACTGAAGCTTTCTTT,CASSQGANTEAFF
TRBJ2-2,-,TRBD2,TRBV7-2,TGTGCCAGCAGCTTGTGGGCCGCGAGCGGGGTCTCGAACACCGGGGAGCTGTTTTTT,CASSLWAASGVSNTGELFF
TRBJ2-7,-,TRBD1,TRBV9,TGTGCCAGCAGCGCGACAGGGGGCGAAGTTGGCGAGCAGTACTTC,CASSATGGEVGEQYF
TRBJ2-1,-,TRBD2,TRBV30,TGTGCCTGGAGTTCCCGACTAGCGGGGATCAATGAGCAGTTCTTC,CAWSSRLAGINEQFF
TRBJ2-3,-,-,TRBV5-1,TGCGCCAGCAGCTCCGGTTCGATCCGGGGTGGGACAGATACGCAGTATTTT,CASSSGSIRGGTDTQYF
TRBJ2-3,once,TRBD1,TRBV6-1,TGTGCCAGCAGGCCCTTTGGGACAGCTACAGATACGCAGTATTTT,CASRPFGTATDTQYF
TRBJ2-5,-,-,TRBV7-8,TGTGCCAGCAGCCACCTCCTCGGGGAGACCCAGTACTTC,CASSHLLGETQYF
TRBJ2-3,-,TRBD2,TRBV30,TGTGCCATAGGATTGGGGGGGACTAGCACAGATACGCAGTATTTT,CAIGLGGTSTDTQYF
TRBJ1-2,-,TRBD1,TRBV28,TGTGCCAGCAGTTTCCGGGACAGGGTCGGGTACGGCTACACCTTC,CASSFRDRVGYGYTF
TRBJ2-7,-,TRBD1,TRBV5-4,TGTGCCAGCAGCCGCCGAGGACAGGGCTCCTACGAGCAGTACTTC,CASSRRGQGSYEQYF
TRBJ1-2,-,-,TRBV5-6,TGTGCCAGCAGCCCCCGAGCGGGGCGCTATGGCTACACCTTC,CASSPRAGRYGYTF
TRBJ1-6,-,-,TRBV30,TGTGCCTGGAGTAGGACAGCCCATAATTCACCCCTCCACTTT,CAWSRTAHNSPLHF
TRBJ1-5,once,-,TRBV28,TGTGCCAGCAGACCCCCGGGGATAGGGAATCAGCCCCAGCATTTT,CASRPPGIGNQPQHF
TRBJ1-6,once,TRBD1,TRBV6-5,TGTGCCAGCAACAAACGCGGGACAGGGCATTCACCCCTCCACTTT,CASNKRGTGHSPLHF
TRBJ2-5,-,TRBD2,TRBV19,TGTGCCAGTTCGGATAGCGGGAGGGAGACCCAGTACTTC,CASSDSGRETQYF
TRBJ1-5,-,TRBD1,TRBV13,TGTGCCAGCAGCTTCAGGGGGGTGAGCAATCAGCCCCAGCATTTT,CASSFRGVSNQPQHF
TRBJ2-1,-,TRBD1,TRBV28,TGTGCCAGCAGTTCAAGGGACAGGGTGGGCAATGAGCAGTTCTTC,CASSSRDRVGNEQFF
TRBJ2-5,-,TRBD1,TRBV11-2,TGTGCCAGCAGCTTAATCCGGGGACAGGGAAAAGAGACCCAGTACTTC,CASSLIRGQGKETQYF
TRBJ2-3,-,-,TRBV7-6,TGTGCCAGCAGCTTATTATCAGATACGCAGTATTTT,CASSLLSDTQYF
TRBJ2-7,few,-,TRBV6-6,TGTGCCAGCAGTTACTCGGTTGGGGAGGAGTCCTACGAGCAGTACTTC,CASSYSVGEESYEQYF
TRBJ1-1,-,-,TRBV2,TGTGCCAGCAGTGGGGGCAGGCTACAGAACACTGAAGCTTTCTTT,CASSGGRLQNTEAFF
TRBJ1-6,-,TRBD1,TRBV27,TGTGCCAGCAGTACCCGCCGCGACAGGGTCCATAATTCACCCCTCCACTTT,CASSTRRDRVHNSPLHF
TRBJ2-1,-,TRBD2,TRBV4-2,TGTGCCAGCAGCCAAGATCCCCAACTAGCGGGAGGGCCAGTTATTGAGCAGTTCTTC,CASSQDPQLAGGPVIEQFF
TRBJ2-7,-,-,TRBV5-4,TGTGCCAGCAGCTTGGGGGGCGGAAGCTCCTACGAGCAGTACTTC,CASSLGGGSSYEQYF